This T cell receptor (beta chain) derives from a study of beta chain features in type 1 diabetes. Reverse transcribing all isolated RNA meant expressed TCRB transcripts were sequenced. TCRdb keeps only in-frame clones here, not all; method: immunoSEQ multiplex PCR. Among hundreds of thousands of clones listed, about 30% were seen once. CDR3 length equals 16 residues. Per germline, CDR1 GTSNPN and CDR2 SVGIG (reference sequence). Germline trimming cut 2 bases from V and 1 base from J; bases unmatched to any gene: 7. Only one count was recorded for this clone. The sequence was obtained from a young man in good health. The sequencing input was naive CD4+ T cells from blood. The chain joins TRBV30 to TRBJ1-5; 8 bases match TRBD1. In nucleotides, the CDR3 is TGTGCCTGGAGTATCCAGGGGGCAAGGAGCAATCAGCCCCAGCATTTT. Translating gives CAWSIQGARSNQPQHF.